Listed here are 20 T cell receptor beta chains from one sample, sequenced in a study of T cells in women clearing cervical HPV infection. Method: immunoSEQ multiplex PCR; TCRdb's copy keeps in-frame clones and lacks some. This table holds about 30,000 clones. The sample consisted of blood buffy coat. The receptors were sampled from a woman between 18 and 75 years old with a cervical HPV16 infection that either progressed to CIN3+ or cleared (not recorded which).

In the case of this clone: The CDR3 is cut off 3 residues early in the read; its end comes from the germline J gene. J is TRBJ2-1 and V is TRBV7-2; a possible D gene is TRBD2 (5 bases). Trimming cost V 1 base and J 5 bases, with 12 bases left between them. CDR1 and CDR2 from the germline V gene are SGHTA and FQGNSA. This CDR3 has 15 residues. CDR3 DNA (partial): TGTGCCAGCAGCTTAGTGGGCGGGTTTGACAATGAG. This codes for CASSLVGGFDNE. The complete CDR3 protein is CASSLVGGFDNEQFF.

As regards this clone: The read ends 3 residues early relative to the CDR3; the germline J gene fills the gap. The chain combines TRBV9 with TRBJ2-2; weak D call: TRBD1 (6 bases). The CDR3 runs to 15 residues. CDR1 is SGDLS, CDR2 YYNGEE, per germline. The germline V and J ends were trimmed by 5 bases and 5 bases, with 16 bases remaining between them. The sequenced CDR3 bases are TGTGCCAGCAGGCACGGGACATTTCAAACCGGGGAG. It specifies CASRHGTFQTGE. The CDR3 reads in full as CASRHGTFQTGELFF. Drawing the rest from reference TRBV9 and TRBJ2-2, the complete variable domain is DSGVTQTPKHLITATGQRVTLRCSPRSGDLSVYWYQQSLDQGLQFLIQYYNGEERAKGNILERFSAQQFPDLHSELNLSSLELGDSALYFCASRHGTFQTGELFFGEGSRLTVL.

As for this clone: The read gets to within 3 residues of the CDR3 end, and the germline J gene fills in the rest. The chain combines TRBV7-2 with TRBJ2-7; TRBD1 agrees at 11 bases. This CDR3 region has 14 residues. V lost 8 bases and J lost 6; bases outside the gene matches: 9. Germline lookup yields CDR1 SGHTA and CDR2 FQGNSA. This CDR3 is CASGSGTGGSEQYF. CDR3 bases read: TGTGCCAGCGGCTCCGGGACAGGGGGATCCGAG.

The CDR3: CSATTGLYGYTF. The sequenced part of the CDR3 DNA is TGCAGTGCTACGACAGGGTTGTATGGC. The rearrangement joins TRBV20-1 to TRBJ1-2; 7 bases are shared with TRBD1. The CDR3 extends 3 residues past the end of the read, so its final part is completed from the germline J gene. The CDR3 spans 12 residues. From germline, CDR1 is DFQATT and CDR2 SNEGSKA (reference sequence). Trimming removed 4 bases from V and 5 bases from J; junction bases left unmatched: 4.

The CDR3: CASSPTGIYGYTF. The covered CDR3 bases are TGTGCCAGCAGCCCGACAGGGATCTATGGC. This chain joins TRBV14 and TRBJ1-2; TRBD1 matches 7 bases. The read comes to an end 3 residues before the CDR3 does, leaving the germline J gene to fill in the end. CDR1 is SGHDN and CDR2 is FVKESK in the germline V gene. Trimming removed 4 bases from V and 4 bases from J; junction bases left unmatched: 3. This CDR3 spans 13 amino acids.

Comment on this clone: The CDR3 end falls 3 residues outside the read, so it is completed with the germline J gene. The V call is TRBV5-4, the J call TRBJ1-6, with D perhaps matching TRBD1 (6 bases). The CDR3 runs 15 residues. The germline V gene has CDR1 SGHNT and CDR2 YYREEE (reference sequence). Trimming cost V 0 bases and J 12 bases, with 16 bases left between them. The CDR3 bases that were read are TGTGCCAGCAGCTTGGCCCCATGGACAGATGGACCC. Translation: CASSLAPWTDGP. Given in full, the CDR3 is CASSLAPWTDGPLHF.

About this clone itself: The CDR3 end lies 3 residues beyond the end of the read and is filled in from the germline J gene. The J gene is TRBJ2-5, the V gene TRBV30, with TRBD2 identical over 10 bases. The CDR3 length is 15 residues. The germline CDR1 and CDR2 sequences are GTSNPN and SVGIG (reference sequence). The J segment lost 5 bases and the V segment lost 0 bases, leaving 6 bases of the junction unmatched. The CDR3 DNA, read in part, is TGTGCCTGGAGTGTTAGCGGGGGGCGGAGGGAGACC. Amino acid sequence: CAWSVSGGRRET. The whole CDR3 protein is CAWSVSGGRRETQYF.

Comment on this clone: The CDR3 extends 3 residues past the end of the read, so its final part is completed from the germline J gene. The chain combines TRBV30 with TRBJ2-5; 10 bases map to TRBD1. This CDR3 region has 15 residues. J lost 3 bases, V lost 2 bases, and 6 bases had no gene match. In germline, CDR1 is GTSNPN, CDR2 SVGIG (reference sequence). The CDR3 protein is CAWSTGQGLKETQYF. CDR3 DNA, as far as it was read: TGTGCCTGGAGTACGGGACAGGGGCTTAAAGAGACC.

As to this clone: The read terminates 3 residues before the CDR3 end, so the remaining end is supplied by the germline J gene. J is TRBJ1-3 and V is TRBV5-1; 7 bases line up with TRBD1. The germline gives CDR1 SGHRS, CDR2 YFSETQ. This CDR3 is 14 amino acids long. The trim removed 5 bases at V and 8 bases at J, leaving 10 bases unmatched. Incomplete CDR3 DNA: TGCGCCAGCAGACGACAGGGAGAAGGAGACACC. Residues: CASRRQGEGDT. The CDR3 reads in full as CASRRQGEGDTIYF.

Comments on this clone: The read falls 3 residues short of the CDR3 end, and the missing part is taken from the germline J gene. V usage is TRBV9 and J usage is TRBJ1-2, with D perhaps matching TRBD1 (6 bases). Germline V CDR1 and CDR2: SGDLS, YYNGEE. This CDR3 region has 18 residues. V dropped 0 bases and J dropped 1 base, with 19 bases sitting between them. CDR3 sequence: CASSVEGQGGGFNYGYTF. The sequenced CDR3 bases are TGTGCCAGCAGCGTAGAGGGGCAGGGAGGGGGTTTTAACTATGGC.

Concerning this clone: The sequence runs out 3 residues before the end of the CDR3; the remainder is reconstructed from the germline J gene. V usage is TRBV20-1 and J usage is TRBJ2-7; D may be TRBD2 (7 bases). CDR3 length: 15 amino acids. Per germline, CDR1 DFQATT and CDR2 SNEGSKA (reference sequence). V lost 1 base, J lost 4 bases, and 17 bases lay in between. The CDR3 reads CSARVGGRGPYEQYF. Incomplete CDR3 DNA: TGCAGTGCTAGAGTGGGGGGGCGGGGGCCTTACGAG.

Worth noting for this clone: The CDR3 end lies 3 residues beyond the end of the read and is filled in from the germline J gene. The rearrangement uses TRBV6-4 and TRBJ2-1, with 13 bases matching TRBD2. Germline V lookup: CDR1 MRHNA, CDR2 SNTAGT. There are 15 residues in the CDR3. Trimming removed 6 bases from V and 6 bases from J; junction bases left unmatched: 5. The CDR3 loop reads CASSAGTSGVNEQFF. The CDR3 bases that were read are TGTGCCAGCAGCGCCGGGACTAGCGGGGTCAATGAG.

A note on this clone: The read is 3 residues too short to cover the CDR3 end, so that end is filled in from the germline J gene. The rearrangement joins TRBV27 to TRBJ2-1; 8 positions agree with TRBD2. The CDR3 extends over 15 amino acids. V gave up 6 bases and J gave up 2 bases; unmatched junction bases: 6. Germline lookup yields CDR1 MNHEY and CDR2 SMNVEV (reference sequence). The sequenced CDR3 bases are TGTGCCAGCAGCCAGGATAGCGGGGCCTACAATGAG. It encodes CASSQDSGAYNE. The entire CDR3 protein reads CASSQDSGAYNEQFF.

Details on this clone: Coverage ceases 3 residues before the CDR3 finishes, and the germline J gene fills in the end. This chain uses TRBV20-1 with TRBJ2-7; the D gene is possibly TRBD2 (7 bases). There are 15 residues in the CDR3. V lost 4 bases, J lost 0 bases, and 16 bases lay in between. Germline CDR1 DFQATT, CDR2 SNEGSKA (reference sequence). The CDR3 is CSATVGGASSYEQYF. The part of the CDR3 DNA that was read is TGCAGTGCTACCGTTGGGGGGGCAAGCTCCTACGAG.

As to this clone: The read comes to an end 3 residues before the CDR3 does, leaving the germline J gene to fill in the end. The rearrangement uses TRBV20-1 and TRBJ1-1; D call uncertain. Germline V gene data show CDR1 as DFQATT and CDR2 as SNEGSKA (reference sequence). V shed 4 bases and J shed 0 bases, with 9 bases lying between them. There are 13 residues in the CDR3. The sequenced CDR3 bases are TGCAGTGCTACAAAACAGATGAACACTGAA. Translation gives CSATKQMNTE. The entire CDR3 protein reads CSATKQMNTEAFF.

Note on this clone: The read stops 3 residues short of the end of the CDR3; the missing end is completed from the germline J gene. The V call is TRBV20-1, the J call TRBJ2-7; 9 bases line up with TRBD1. The germline V gene has CDR1 DFQATT and CDR2 SNEGSKA (reference sequence). The CDR3 consists of 17 residues. V shed 6 bases, J shed 4 bases, and the junction held 19 bases outside the gene matches. CDR3 DNA (partial): TGCAGTGCCACCGGGACAGGGAATTACGAGCGGGATTACGAG. Translation: CSATGTGNYERDYE. The whole CDR3 sequence reads CSATGTGNYERDYEQYF.

On this clone: The observed sequence ends 3 residues before the CDR3 terminus, with the missing tail filled in from the germline J gene. The rearrangement joins TRBV20-1 to TRBJ2-1, with TRBD2 identical over 7 bases. CDR3 size: 14 residues. The V gene's germline CDR1 is DFQATT and CDR2 SNEGSKA (reference sequence). The ends lost 2 bases at V and 3 bases at J; junction bases unmatched: 4. The CDR3 here is CSARPAGSYNEQFF. The sequenced part of the CDR3 DNA is TGCAGTGCTAGACCAGCGGGGAGCTACAATGAG.

As concerns this clone: The read stops 3 residues short of the end of the CDR3; the missing end is completed from the germline J gene. This rearrangement joins TRBV30 to TRBJ2-3; 7 bases map to TRBD2. Looked up from germline, CDR1 is GTSNPN and CDR2 is SVGIG (reference sequence). This CDR3 contains 15 residues. V gave up 0 bases and J gave up 3 bases; unmatched junction bases: 6. This CDR3 is CAWSVGGGETDTQYF. The CDR3 DNA, read in part, is TGTGCCTGGAGTGTAGGCGGGGGTGAGACAGATACG.

About this clone itself: The CDR3 is cut off 3 residues early in the read; its end comes from the germline J gene. The J gene is TRBJ2-1, the V gene TRBV6-4, with 8 bases lining up with TRBD1. The CDR3 runs to 16 residues. V lost 1 base, J lost 5 bases, and 7 bases stayed unmatched. The germline CDR1 and CDR2 sequences are MRHNA and SNTAGT. CDR3 bases read: TGTGCCAGCAGTGACTTGGCCGGGACAGGTAACAATGAG. It encodes CASSDLAGTGNNE. The full CDR3 reads CASSDLAGTGNNEQFF.

To note about this clone: From the germline J gene comes the end of the CDR3, since the read stops 3 residues before it. The chain carries TRBV7-3 and TRBJ2-1; D might be TRBD1 (6 bases). Trimming took 2 bases from V and 0 from J, leaving 11 bases between them. CDR3 length: 16 amino acids. Germline CDR1 and CDR2: SGHTA and FQGTGA. CDR3 sequence: CASSLFGGFSYNEQFF. The covered CDR3 bases are TGTGCCAGCAGCTTATTTGGGGGCTTCTCCTACAATGAG. The whole variable domain, remainder taken from reference TRBV7-3 and TRBJ2-1, is GAGVSQTPSNKVTEKGKYVELRCDPISGHTALYWYRQSLGQGPEFLIYFQGTGAADDSGLPNDRFFAVRPEGSVSTLKIQRTERGDSAVYLCASSLFGGFSYNEQFFGPGTRLTVL.